This TCR beta chain was captured in a study of prognosis after radiotherapy for stage I lung cancer. About the research overall: Non-small cell lung cancer patients at stage I were enrolled between April 2018 and 2019. The radiotherapy was SBRT split into 3 to 5 fractions, giving a biologically effective dose of at least 100 Gy. A few patients developed distant metastases (median approximately seven months) after radiotherapy; 15 showed no significant progression. Findings of the study overall: Reports indicated that TRBV and TRBJ gene usage differed between patients with and without metastases, including differences in several V and a couple of J genes after SBRT.

Template was genomic DNA; TCR beta CDR3 amplified in two multiplex PCR rounds. Amplification in first-round PCR relied on primers specific to each TRBV and TRBJ gene. MiXCR was run by TCRdb on the multiplex PCR reads, yielding one entry per CDR3 protein. The sample lists some 35,000 distinct CDR3 sequences, around a third seen once, with roughly 27% in the top ten. In this sample, this clonotype turned up many times. Its antigen is as yet unknown. The germline CDR1 and CDR2 sequences are MGHRA and YSYEKL. The CDR3 spans 16 residues. Trimming removed 0 bases from V and 4 bases from J, with 15 bases in between.

The rearrangement links TRBV4-1 to TRBJ1-2; no reliable D call. The clonotype originates from a donor of 50 years or more with non-small cell lung cancer. The input for sequencing was PBMCs, taken before or after stereotactic body radiation therapy (not recorded which). CDR3 DNA: TGCGCCAGCAGCCAAGAAGCCACAATGGCGGGCTATGGCTACACCTTC. Its translation: CASSQEATMAGYGYTF.